A selection of T cell receptor beta chains follows, all from one sample in a study of molecular identifiers for immune sequencing clone quantification. TCRdb itself ran the PCR reads through MiXCR, one entry per CDR3 protein. The data hold some 590,000 distinct CDR3 sequences, with roughly 25% observed a single time. Sequencing was done on a sample of naive CD8+ T cells from blood, with Jurkat cell RNA spiked in. All receptors come from a human donor in good health. Some libraries in this study had Jurkat cell RNA spiked in. Each CDR3 is given with its conserved first and last residue. D genes are given only for firm matches. Size values are once, few and many counts, or a class for expanded clones, and some rows have none.

j_call: TRBJ1-2; clone_size: .; v_call: TRBV5-4; d_call: .; cdr3_nt: TGTGCCAGCAGCTTTGTCCGGGGATTCAGCTATGGCTACACCTTC; cdr3_aa: CASSFVRGFSYGYTF
j_call: TRBJ2-7; clone_size: .; v_call: TRBV9; d_call: TRBD2; cdr3_nt: TGTGCCAGCAGCGTAGTTCCTAGCGGGAACGCCTACGAGCAGTACTTC; cdr3_aa: CASSVVPSGNAYEQYF
j_call: TRBJ1-5; clone_size: .; v_call: TRBV27; d_call: .; cdr3_nt: TGTGCCAGCAGTTCCCATCTTCTAAGCAATCAACCCCAGCATTTT; cdr3_aa: CASSSHLLSNQPQHF
j_call: TRBJ1-4; clone_size: .; v_call: TRBV7-9; d_call: .; cdr3_nt: TGTGCCAGCTCCGGGGGGGCGGCTAATGAAAAACTGTTTTTT; cdr3_aa: CASSGGAANEKLFF
j_call: TRBJ2-3; clone_size: .; v_call: TRBV7-6; d_call: TRBD2; cdr3_nt: TGTGCCAGCAGCTTAGATTATAGGGCTACGGAACTAGCGGGAGATACAGATACGCAGTATTTT; cdr3_aa: CASSLDYRATELAGDTDTQYF
j_call: TRBJ2-3; clone_size: many; v_call: TRBV11-2; d_call: .; cdr3_nt: TGTGCCAGCAGCTTATTTCTCAACAAGACGCAGTATTTT; cdr3_aa: CASSLFLNKTQYF
j_call: TRBJ2-3; clone_size: many; v_call: TRBV5-4; d_call: .; cdr3_nt: TGTGCCAGCAATTCCGCTAGCGAGTACACAGATACGCAGTATTTT; cdr3_aa: CASNSASEYTDTQYF
j_call: TRBJ2-1; clone_size: .; v_call: TRBV30; d_call: .; cdr3_nt: TGTGCCTGGCCGGACTCCCCCTATGGGCAGTTCTTC; cdr3_aa: CAWPDSPYGQFF
j_call: TRBJ1-2; clone_size: .; v_call: TRBV2; d_call: .; cdr3_nt: TGTGCCACCCAGGCCCGACAGGACTCTTCTAACTATGGCTACACCTTC; cdr3_aa: CATQARQDSSNYGYTF
j_call: TRBJ2-7; clone_size: many; v_call: TRBV5-6; d_call: TRBD1; cdr3_nt: TGTGCCAGCAGCTTGGGGGGGACAGGGCCCGCCTACGAGCAGTACTTC; cdr3_aa: CASSLGGTGPAYEQYF
j_call: TRBJ2-7; clone_size: few; v_call: TRBV7-9; d_call: .; cdr3_nt: TGTGCCAGCAGCACTACGGACGGGGCGGGCTCCTACGAGCAGTACTTC; cdr3_aa: CASSTTDGAGSYEQYF
j_call: TRBJ2-4; clone_size: many; v_call: TRBV4-3; d_call: TRBD1; cdr3_nt: TGCGCCAGCAGCCAAGGGACAGGGGTCGGGTACATTCAGTACTTC; cdr3_aa: CASSQGTGVGYIQYF
j_call: TRBJ1-4; clone_size: many; v_call: TRBV9; d_call: TRBD1; cdr3_nt: TGTGCCAGCAGCGCAACTTGGGGACAGGGTGAAAAACTGTTTTTT; cdr3_aa: CASSATWGQGEKLFF
j_call: TRBJ1-3; clone_size: few; v_call: TRBV14; d_call: .; cdr3_nt: TGTGCCAGCAGCCGGCAGGGGTATCCAGATGGAAACACCATATATTTT; cdr3_aa: CASSRQGYPDGNTIYF
j_call: TRBJ1-4; clone_size: few; v_call: TRBV6-1; d_call: .; cdr3_nt: TGTGCCAGCAGTGACGGACCGTCCTTGCGTGAAAAACTGTTTTTT; cdr3_aa: CASSDGPSLREKLFF
j_call: TRBJ2-5; clone_size: .; v_call: TRBV7-6; d_call: TRBD1; cdr3_nt: TGTGCCAGCAGACGCGGGACAGGACTTCAAGAGACCCAGTACTTC; cdr3_aa: CASRRGTGLQETQYF
j_call: TRBJ2-3; clone_size: .; v_call: TRBV12-3/TRBV12-4; d_call: TRBD1; cdr3_nt: TGTGCCAGCAGTTCCTCGAGGAAAGTGGGGACAGAGGGAGATACGCAGTATTTT; cdr3_aa: CASSSSRKVGTEGDTQYF
j_call: TRBJ2-2; clone_size: once; v_call: TRBV15; d_call: .; cdr3_nt: TGTGCCACCAGCAGCGGGATAAACCCCGGGGAGCTGTTTTTT; cdr3_aa: CATSSGINPGELFF
j_call: TRBJ2-7; clone_size: many; v_call: TRBV10-3; d_call: TRBD2; cdr3_nt: TGTGCCACCGGGGAGGGCAGCCCCGAGCAGTACTTC; cdr3_aa: CATGEGSPEQYF
j_call: TRBJ2-4; clone_size: many; v_call: TRBV3-1; d_call: TRBD1; cdr3_nt: TGTGCCAGCAGCCAAGATAACAGGGGAATTAAAAACATTCAGTACTTC; cdr3_aa: CASSQDNRGIKNIQYF
j_call: TRBJ2-6; clone_size: many; v_call: TRBV7-9; d_call: TRBD1; cdr3_nt: TGTGCCAGCAGCTTAGTCTCCGGGACAGGGGGGTTCTCTGGGGCCAACGTCCTGACTTTC; cdr3_aa: CASSLVSGTGGFSGANVLTF
j_call: TRBJ2-2; clone_size: few; v_call: TRBV20-1; d_call: TRBD2; cdr3_nt: TGCAGTGTGATCGGTGGTGAGGCTAGCGGGAGGTACACCGGGGAGCTGTTTTTT; cdr3_aa: CSVIGGEASGRYTGELFF
j_call: TRBJ2-7; clone_size: few; v_call: TRBV3-1; d_call: .; cdr3_nt: TGTGCCAGCAGGCAGGACACCTTCTCCTACGAGCAGTACTTC; cdr3_aa: CASRQDTFSYEQYF
j_call: TRBJ2-3; clone_size: many; v_call: TRBV13; d_call: .; cdr3_nt: TGTGCCAGCAGCTCCGGCGGGACAGCATATTATACGCAGTATTTT; cdr3_aa: CASSSGGTAYYTQYF
j_call: TRBJ2-7; clone_size: many; v_call: TRBV5-6; d_call: .; cdr3_nt: TGTGCCAGCAGCTTGGGGGCCACGGTTTACGAGCAGTACTTC; cdr3_aa: CASSLGATVYEQYF
j_call: TRBJ1-1; clone_size: .; v_call: TRBV7-9; d_call: .; cdr3_nt: TGTGCCAGCAGCTTATCGCAGGGCCCGGGCACTGAAGCTTTCTTT; cdr3_aa: CASSLSQGPGTEAFF
j_call: TRBJ2-7; clone_size: many; v_call: TRBV2; d_call: .; cdr3_nt: TGTGCCAGCAGAACAGGACGGGGAGGTACCTACGAGCAGTACTTC; cdr3_aa: CASRTGRGGTYEQYF
j_call: TRBJ2-7; clone_size: many; v_call: TRBV5-1; d_call: .; cdr3_nt: TGCGCCAGCAGCTTTGACGGAAGCTCCTACGAGCAGTACTTC; cdr3_aa: CASSFDGSSYEQYF
j_call: TRBJ2-2; clone_size: .; v_call: TRBV7-9; d_call: .; cdr3_nt: TGTGCCAGCAGCTTAGCGTTGGGGCCGAAGAGCACCGGGGAGCTGTTTTTT; cdr3_aa: CASSLALGPKSTGELFF
j_call: TRBJ1-4; clone_size: many; v_call: TRBV29-1; d_call: .; cdr3_nt: TGCAGCTCCTGGGACCCCAATGAAAAACTGTTTTTT; cdr3_aa: CSSWDPNEKLFF
j_call: TRBJ1-5; clone_size: many; v_call: TRBV5-1; d_call: TRBD1; cdr3_nt: TGCGCCAGCAGCTTGGCAGGACAGGGCAATCAGCCCCAGCATTTT; cdr3_aa: CASSLAGQGNQPQHF
j_call: TRBJ2-7; clone_size: .; v_call: TRBV6-5; d_call: .; cdr3_nt: TGTGCCAGCAGTCCTCCCAACTACGAGCAGTACTTC; cdr3_aa: CASSPPNYEQYF
j_call: TRBJ1-1; clone_size: many; v_call: TRBV29-1; d_call: TRBD1; cdr3_nt: TGCAGCGTTGAAACCCGGACAGGAGACACTGAAGCTTTCTTT; cdr3_aa: CSVETRTGDTEAFF
j_call: TRBJ2-3; clone_size: many; v_call: TRBV5-1; d_call: .; cdr3_nt: TGCGCCAGCAGCTTAACGGACTATACCACAGATACGCAGTATTTT; cdr3_aa: CASSLTDYTTDTQYF
j_call: TRBJ2-7; clone_size: few; v_call: TRBV2; d_call: .; cdr3_nt: TGTGCCAGCAGTGAGTGGGTTTCCTACGAGCAGTACTTC; cdr3_aa: CASSEWVSYEQYF
j_call: TRBJ2-7; clone_size: many; v_call: TRBV28; d_call: TRBD1; cdr3_nt: TGTGCCAGCAGTGATGGGACAGGTCCCTACGAGCAGTACTTC; cdr3_aa: CASSDGTGPYEQYF
j_call: TRBJ2-7; clone_size: .; v_call: TRBV7-8; d_call: TRBD1; cdr3_nt: TGTGCCAGCAGCTTAGTCGGACAGGGGTCTCTGTACGAGCAGTACTTC; cdr3_aa: CASSLVGQGSLYEQYF
j_call: TRBJ1-6; clone_size: .; v_call: TRBV12-3/TRBV12-4; d_call: .; cdr3_nt: TGTGCCAGCACCCGACACCTCTATAATTCACCCCTCCACTTT; cdr3_aa: CASTRHLYNSPLHF
j_call: TRBJ2-5; clone_size: .; v_call: TRBV7-9; d_call: .; cdr3_nt: TGTGCCAGCAGCTTAGAGAAGACCCAGTACTTC; cdr3_aa: CASSLEKTQYF
j_call: TRBJ1-4; clone_size: .; v_call: TRBV19; d_call: .; cdr3_nt: TGTGCCAGTAGTATACACCAGGGGCGGGATGAAAAACTGTTTTTT; cdr3_aa: CASSIHQGRDEKLFF
j_call: TRBJ2-7; clone_size: .; v_call: TRBV24-1; d_call: .; cdr3_nt: TGTGCCACCGGGGGGGGGACAGCCGACGCCTACGAGCAGTACTTC; cdr3_aa: CATGGGTADAYEQYF
j_call: TRBJ2-7; clone_size: few; v_call: TRBV27; d_call: TRBD1; cdr3_nt: TGTGCCAGCAGTGAACTTCCCGGGACAGCCTACGAGCAGTACTTC; cdr3_aa: CASSELPGTAYEQYF
j_call: TRBJ1-5; clone_size: few; v_call: TRBV28; d_call: .; cdr3_nt: TGTGCCAGCCACAGTTTGGCAGGGTTTCAGCCCCAGCATTTT; cdr3_aa: CASHSLAGFQPQHF
j_call: TRBJ2-7; clone_size: many; v_call: TRBV28; d_call: .; cdr3_nt: TGTGCCAGCAGTTCCCAGGGTAGCGGCCGGCCCTACGAGCAGTACTTC; cdr3_aa: CASSSQGSGRPYEQYF
j_call: TRBJ2-3; clone_size: .; v_call: TRBV27; d_call: .; cdr3_nt: TGTGCCAGCAGTATAATCCCCCGGGATACGCAGTATTTT; cdr3_aa: CASSIIPRDTQYF
j_call: TRBJ2-5; clone_size: few; v_call: TRBV6-5; d_call: TRBD1; cdr3_nt: TGTGCCAGCAGTTACTCGGTGGCAGGGGGTATAGATGAAGAGACCCAGTACTTC; cdr3_aa: CASSYSVAGGIDEETQYF
j_call: TRBJ1-2; clone_size: .; v_call: TRBV19; d_call: .; cdr3_nt: TGTGCCAGTAGTACGGAGACCTACTATGGCTACACCTTC; cdr3_aa: CASSTETYYGYTF
j_call: TRBJ2-5; clone_size: many; v_call: TRBV20-1; d_call: .; cdr3_nt: TGCAGTGCTGGGTTCCACAGGAGAAATCAAGAGACCCAGTACTTC; cdr3_aa: CSAGFHRRNQETQYF
j_call: TRBJ2-7; clone_size: many; v_call: TRBV28; d_call: TRBD2; cdr3_nt: TGTGCCAGCAGTTCCCACAGGGGACTGAGACTAGCGGGAGAAGAGCAGTACTTC; cdr3_aa: CASSSHRGLRLAGEEQYF
j_call: TRBJ2-1; clone_size: .; v_call: TRBV4-3; d_call: TRBD1; cdr3_nt: TGCGCCAGCAGCCAAGGGACAGGGGATGAGCAGTTCTTC; cdr3_aa: CASSQGTGDEQFF
j_call: TRBJ1-6; clone_size: .; v_call: TRBV4-3; d_call: .; cdr3_nt: TGCGCCAGCAGCCAAGAGATCGGCGGGCGGAATAATTCACCCCTCCACTTT; cdr3_aa: CASSQEIGGRNNSPLHF
j_call: TRBJ1-2; clone_size: few; v_call: TRBV12-3/TRBV12-4; d_call: TRBD1; cdr3_nt: TGTGCCAGCAGGGGCACTTCGGACAGGGGGGACTATGGCTACACCTTC; cdr3_aa: CASRGTSDRGDYGYTF
j_call: TRBJ2-1; clone_size: few; v_call: TRBV20-1; d_call: .; cdr3_nt: TGCAGTGCGGAATCTCGGAACATACTGGGGAAGGAGCAGTTCTTC; cdr3_aa: CSAESRNILGKEQFF
j_call: TRBJ2-3; clone_size: .; v_call: TRBV4-3; d_call: TRBD2; cdr3_nt: TGCGCCAGCAGCCAGAATAGCGGGGCCAGCACAGATACGCAGTATTTT; cdr3_aa: CASSQNSGASTDTQYF
j_call: TRBJ2-7; clone_size: many; v_call: TRBV6-1; d_call: .; cdr3_nt: TGTGCCAGCACCCCGACCCCATCGAGCTCCTACGAGCAGTACTTC; cdr3_aa: CASTPTPSSSYEQYF
j_call: TRBJ2-3; clone_size: many; v_call: TRBV29-1; d_call: .; cdr3_nt: TGCAGCGTTGAAGAAGGAACAGGGCATAATACGCAGTATTTT; cdr3_aa: CSVEEGTGHNTQYF
j_call: TRBJ2-4; clone_size: few; v_call: TRBV7-9; d_call: .; cdr3_nt: TGTGCCAGCAGTCCTTCGTGGGGGTGGCAAAACATTCAGTACTTC; cdr3_aa: CASSPSWGWQNIQYF